The 26 T cell receptor beta chains below all came from one sample that was sequenced in a study of blood T cell repertoires in COVID-19. Measured with immunoSEQ multiplex PCR; TCRdb has only the in-frame clones, and not every one. The sample has roughly 40,000 clones; approximately 79% are singletons. The sequencing sample was made of peripheral blood. These receptors were obtained from a man in his 70s with acute or convalescent COVID-19.

In its sample, this clone was seen a few times. V usage is TRBV7-9 and J usage is TRBJ1-1; D uncertain. The germline V and J ends were trimmed by 5 bases and 3 bases, with 16 bases remaining between them. The CDR3 runs to 15 residues. Germline CDR1 SEHNR, CDR2 FQNEAQ (reference sequence). The CDR3 bases are TGTGCCAGCAGCCCGACAACTGCTCCATACACTGAAGCTTTCTTT. The encoded protein is CASSPTTAPYTEAFF.

The rearrangement joins TRBV5-1 to TRBJ1-6, with 8 bases that match TRBD1. CDR3 length equals 16 residues. The V segment lost 3 bases and the J segment 7 bases; nucleotides outside the gene matches: 9. The germline CDR1 and CDR2 sequences are SGHRS and YFSETQ. CDR3 sequence reads: CASSSSTDRGNSPLHF. The CDR3 region has the DNA TGCGCCAGCAGCTCCTCTACCGACAGGGGAAATTCACCCCTCCACTTT.

This chain connects TRBV24-1 to TRBJ2-7; tentative D call: TRBD2 (6 bases). Trimming removed 4 bases from V and 10 bases from J, with 13 bases in between. The CDR3 contains 12 residues. Looked up from germline, CDR1 is KGHDR and CDR2 is SFDVKD. CDR3 amino acids: CATSDPGTAQYF. CDR3 bases: TGTGCCACCAGTGACCCCGGGACTGCTCAGTACTTC.

This clone was counted a single time. The chain employs TRBV5-5 and TRBJ1-1; no clear D. Germline loops: CDR1 SGHKS, CDR2 YYEKEE (reference sequence). This CDR3 is built from 15 residues. V was cut by 0 bases and J by 1 base, with 10 bases left in between. As DNA, the CDR3 is TGTGCCAGCAGCTTGGCCCAGGCCGCGAACACTGAAGCTTTCTTT. It codes for CASSLAQAANTEAFF. The whole variable domain, remainder taken from reference TRBV5-5 and TRBJ1-1, is DAGVTQSPTHLIKTRGQQVTLRCSPISGHKSVSWYQQVLGQGPQFIFQYYEKEERGRGNFPDRFSARQFPNYSSELNVNALLLGDSALYLCASSLAQAANTEAFFGQGTRLTVV.

The rearrangement uses TRBV18 and TRBJ2-3; 8 bases match TRBD1. The CDR3 consists of 15 residues. Per the germline V gene, CDR1 is KGHSH and CDR2 is LQKENI. Trimming cost V 2 bases and J 5 bases; bases outside gene matches: 6. CDR3 in amino acids: CASSPRRGTGDTQYF. DNA of the CDR3: TGTGCCAGCTCACCAAGGCGAGGGACAGGAGATACGCAGTATTTT. The full variable domain, rest sourced from reference TRBV18 and TRBJ2-3, is NAGVMQNPRHLVRRRGQEARLRCSPMKGHSHVYWYRQLPEEGLKFMVYLQKENIIDESGMPKERFSAEFPKEGPSILRIQQVVRGDSAAYFCASSPRRGTGDTQYFGPGTRLTVL.

This clone was seen a few times. The genes are TRBV9 and TRBJ2-7; D gene uncertain. V was trimmed by 0 bases and J by 3 bases, leaving 7 bases between them. The germline V gene has CDR1 SGDLS and CDR2 YYNGEE. This CDR3 is 13 amino acids long. The CDR3 bases are TGTGCCAGCAGCGTAGGTCCGGGCTACGAGCAGTACTTC. Protein: CASSVGPGYEQYF.

This clone was seen just once. The J gene is TRBJ2-3, the V gene TRBV4-3, with TRBD2 matching 10 bases. The CDR3 is 16 residues long. CDR1 is LGHNA and CDR2 is YSLEER in the germline V gene. V gave up 3 bases and J gave up 4 bases; unmatched junction bases: 7. The CDR3 DNA reads as TGCGCCAGCAGCCAGGGACTAGCGATGGGTCCAGATACGCAGTATTTT. This translates into CASSQGLAMGPDTQYF.

The V gene is TRBV28, the J gene TRBJ1-1; a weak D match, TRBD1 (6 bases). V was clipped by 5 bases and J by 4 bases, with 17 bases between them. CDR1 and CDR2 (germline): MDHEN, SYDVKM. The CDR3 length is 15 residues. The CDR3 nucleotides read TGTGCCAGCAGTCCGAGCAGGGGCGCACGCACTGAAGCTTTCTTT. Encoded protein: CASSPSRGARTEAFF.

This clone appeared once. The chain links TRBV4-3 to TRBJ1-2; tentatively, D is TRBD1 (5 bases). Per the germline V gene, CDR1 is LGHNA and CDR2 is YSLEER. V dropped 1 base and J dropped 7 bases, with 10 bases sitting between them. The CDR3 covers 13 residues. In nucleotides, the CDR3 is TGCGCCAGCAGCCAAGTTTTGGGGGGTGGCTACACCTTC. Protein: CASSQVLGGGYTF.

This chain uses TRBV5-1 with TRBJ2-7; 8 nucleotides agree with TRBD2. CDR1 SGHRS and CDR2 YFSETQ come from the germline V gene. V lost 5 bases and J lost 1; bases outside the gene matches: 8. The CDR3 runs 15 residues. The CDR3: CASRPQAGVSYEQYF. The CDR3, as DNA: TGCGCCAGCAGACCCCAAGCGGGAGTGTCCTACGAGCAGTACTTC.

The rearrangement links TRBV9 to TRBJ2-5; TRBD2 aligns across 14 bases. CDR3 size: 16 residues. In germline, CDR1 is SGDLS, CDR2 YYNGEE. Unmatched junction bases numbered 2, after V lost 2 bases and J lost 2 bases. CDR3 nucleotides: TGTGCCAGCAGCGTTAGACTAGCGGGAGGGCAAGAGACCCAGTACTTC. It yields the protein CASSVRLAGGQETQYF.

This chain links TRBV27 with TRBJ2-7, with 10 bases fitting TRBD1. The CDR3 totals 14 residues. Germline V gives CDR1 MNHEY, CDR2 SMNVEV (reference sequence). The V segment lost 6 bases and the J segment 4 bases; nucleotides outside the gene matches: 6. The CDR3 DNA follows: TGTGCCAGCAGGCGACAGGGGGCATGGTACGAGCAGTACTTC. Its translation: CASRRQGAWYEQYF.

By proportion, this clone is medium-sized (0.01 to 0.1%). This chain links TRBV24-1 with TRBJ2-5; 7 positions agree with TRBD1. Germline V gene data show CDR1 as KGHDR and CDR2 as SFDVKD. The CDR3 has 15 amino acids. After removal of 1 base from V and 4 bases from J, the junction contained 5 bases not matched to a gene. For the CDR3, the DNA is TGTGCCACCAGTGATTTCGACAGGGACGGAGAGACCCAGTACTTC. It translates to CATSDFDRDGETQYF.

In DNA form, the CDR3 reads TGTGCCAGCAGTCTTCAGGGGGCGCGGATAGATACGCAGTATTTT. Encoded protein: CASSLQGARIDTQYF. V and J are TRBV6-2 or TRBV6-3 and TRBJ2-3; 8 nucleotides align to TRBD1. Trimming removed 5 bases from V and 5 bases from J; junction bases left unmatched: 9. The CDR3 has 15 amino acids. Germline V gives CDR1 MNHEY, CDR2 SVGEGT.

The chain recombines TRBV19 with TRBJ1-1; a weak D match, TRBD1 (6 bases). V dropped 6 bases and J dropped 6 bases, with 17 bases sitting between them. This CDR3 spans 14 amino acids. Germline V gene sequence: CDR1 LNHDA, CDR2 SQIVND (reference sequence). CDR3 DNA: TGTGCCAGTAGCGGTGGTAGGGGGTTGGCTGAAGCTTTCTTT. Residues: CASSGGRGLAEAFF.

The chain has TRBV18 and TRBJ1-6, with 7 bases that match TRBD1. Germline trimming cut 3 bases from V and 7 bases from J; bases unmatched to any gene: 18. Germline V gene sequence: CDR1 KGHSH, CDR2 LQKENI. CDR3 length: 19 amino acids. Written as DNA, the CDR3 is TGTGCCAGCTCACCCCGGGGAACAGGGGTTGGAGTGGCAAATTCACCCCTCCACTTT. It specifies CASSPRGTGVGVANSPLHF.

This clone was observed a few times. V usage is TRBV19 and J usage is TRBJ2-1; 7 bases agree with TRBD1. V gave up 4 bases and J gave up 2 bases; unmatched junction bases: 5. CDR1 is LNHDA and CDR2 is SQIVND in the germline V gene (reference sequence). This CDR3 region has 15 residues. CDR3 amino acids: CASSTSGQPYNEQFF. The CDR3 nucleotides are TGTGCCAGTAGTACCTCGGGACAGCCCTACAATGAGCAGTTCTTC.

This chain uses TRBV18 with TRBJ2-6; 9 positions agree with TRBD1. The V gene end was trimmed by 8 bases and the J gene end by 4 bases; junction bases not matched to a gene: 9. CDR1 and CDR2 (germline): KGHSH, LQKENI. This CDR3 spans 16 amino acids. CDR3 sequence: CASPSGTGSGANVLTF. CDR3 coding DNA: TGTGCCAGCCCATCTGGGACAGGGAGCGGGGCCAACGTCCTGACTTTC.

V and J are TRBV7-9 and TRBJ1-1; D remains ambiguous. CDR1 is SEHNR, CDR2 FQNEAQ, per germline (reference sequence). The CDR3 has 13 amino acids. V lost 5 bases and J 3 bases, leaving 10 bases between the germline ends. The CDR3 nucleotides read TGTGCCAGCAGCCCCTATGGTGACACTGAAGCTTTCTTT. Translation: CASSPYGDTEAFF. The full variable domain, rest sourced from reference TRBV7-9 and TRBJ1-1, is DTGVSQNPRHKITKRGQNVTFRCDPISEHNRLYWYRQTLGQGPEFLTYFQNEAQLEKSRLLSDRFSAERPKGSFSTLEIQRTEQGDSAMYLCASSPYGDTEAFFGQGTRLTVV.

This chain uses TRBV28 with TRBJ2-3; the match to TRBD2 covers 11 bases. CDR3 length: 17 residues. V lost 4 bases, J lost 2 bases, and 8 bases stayed unmatched. CDR1 and CDR2 from the germline V gene are MDHEN and SYDVKM. CDR3 sequence: CASSWIAGGPNTDTQYF. As DNA, the CDR3 is TGTGCCAGCAGTTGGATAGCGGGAGGGCCTAACACAGATACGCAGTATTTT.

This sequence joins TRBV10-3 and TRBJ1-6; TRBD1 is a possible D gene (5 bases). V shed 6 bases and J shed 9 bases, with 15 bases lying between them. Germline V gene sequence: CDR1 ENHRY, CDR2 SYGVKD. The CDR3 is made up of 14 amino acids. The CDR3 region is CAISPGLRGSPLHF. In nucleotides, the CDR3 is TGTGCCATCAGCCCAGGGTTGAGAGGTTCACCCCTCCACTTT.

J is TRBJ1-4 and V is TRBV5-8; 7 bases match TRBD1. With V trimmed by 4 bases and J by 8 bases, 8 bases remained unmatched. CDR1 is SGHTS and CDR2 is YDEGEE in the germline V gene. This CDR3 has 14 amino acids. The CDR3 protein is CASSETGSKEKLFF. The CDR3 coding sequence is TGTGCCAGCAGCGAGACAGGGTCGAAGGAAAAACTGTTTTTT.

This clone was observed a handful of times. V gene TRBV4-3 combines with J gene TRBJ1-5, with D possibly being TRBD1 (5 bases). The CDR3 contains 16 residues. V lost 1 base to trimming and J lost 5 bases, with 15 bases between them. Germline V gene sequence: CDR1 LGHNA, CDR2 YSLEER. The CDR3 here is CASSQGLGDLHQPQHF. DNA for the CDR3: TGCGCCAGCAGCCAAGGTTTAGGGGATTTACATCAGCCCCAGCATTTT.

The chain has TRBV19 and TRBJ2-1, with D tentatively TRBD2 (5 bases). Germline V gene data show CDR1 as LNHDA and CDR2 as SQIVND (reference sequence). The CDR3 is 15 residues long. Trimming cost V 6 bases and J 0 bases, with 12 bases left between them. The CDR3 DNA sequence: TGTGCCAGTAGCCCGGGGAGAAGCTCCTACAATGAGCAGTTCTTC. This codes for CASSPGRSSYNEQFF.

The genes are TRBV14 and TRBJ1-1, with no clear D. Germline assignment: CDR1 SGHDN and CDR2 FVKESK. Trimming took off 4 bases at V and 1 base at J, with 10 bases between the two ends. The CDR3 runs to 14 residues. DNA of the CDR3: TGTGCCAGCAGCCCACTCTGGGCGAACACTGAAGCTTTCTTT. This encodes CASSPLWANTEAFF.

This clone came up once. The rearrangement uses TRBV19 and TRBJ2-3, with 7 bases lining up with TRBD1. The CDR3 runs to 18 residues. Germline-derived CDR1 and CDR2 are LNHDA and SQIVND (reference sequence). V lost 1 base to trimming and J lost 0 bases; unmatched junction nucleotides: 10. CDR3 sequence: CASSIAPSTGPSTDTQYF. The CDR3 DNA follows: TGTGCCAGTAGTATAGCCCCCTCGACAGGGCCTAGCACAGATACGCAGTATTTT.